These 23 T cell receptor beta chains were all obtained from the same sample, sequenced in a study of Graves' ophthalmopathy and Graves' hyperthyroidism. For repertoire sequencing, the TCR beta CDR3 regions were amplified from RNA transcripts. HTBI primers primed a first-round RT-PCR, and a second-round multiplex PCR followed. TCRdb fed the multiplex PCR reads into MiXCR, producing one record per CDR3 protein. The repertoire holds about 48,000 distinct CDR3 sequences, 50% seen once, with approximately 23% in the top ten. The specimen sequenced was peripheral blood. All receptors derive from an adult man with Graves' ophthalmopathy.

The V call is TRBV7-7, the J call TRBJ2-6, with D hard to call. V was pared by 8 bases and J by 0 bases, with 11 bases between. The CDR3 loop spans 15 amino acids. CDR1 SSHAT and CDR2 FNYEAQ come from the germline V gene (reference sequence). The DNA for the CDR3 is TGTGCCAGCGGCCAACATCCCTCTGGGGCCAACGTCCTGACTTTC. It encodes CASGQHPSGANVLTF.

The chain uses TRBV20-1 and TRBJ2-3; 10 nucleotides agree with TRBD2. CDR1 and CDR2 (germline): DFQATT, SNEGSKA (reference sequence). The CDR3 covers 16 residues. Trimming took 7 bases from V and 1 from J; bases not matched to a gene: 11. Here the CDR3 reads CSVGGLAGVGTDTQYF. For the CDR3, the DNA is TGCAGTGTAGGAGGGCTAGCGGGAGTGGGCACAGATACGCAGTATTTT.

The rearrangement joins TRBV20-1 to TRBJ2-5; 11 bases map to TRBD1. CDR1 and CDR2 (germline): DFQATT, SNEGSKA (reference sequence). The V gene end was trimmed by 3 bases and the J gene end by 6 bases; junction bases not matched to a gene: 6. The CDR3 sequence is 14 residues long. The CDR3 bases are TGCAGTGCTAGTCCGGGACAGGGGGGACAGACCCAGTACTTC. Translated: CSASPGQGGQTQYF.

This clonotype was detected a few times. The V gene is TRBV19, the J gene TRBJ1-6, with TRBD1 matching 9 bases. With 5 bases clipped from V and 7 bases from J, the junction kept 18 bases outside the gene matches. Per germline, CDR1 LNHDA and CDR2 SQIVND (reference sequence). The CDR3 has 19 amino acids. The CDR3 region is CASSPRPRGQGTENSPLHF. The CDR3 DNA is TGTGCCAGTAGTCCAAGGCCTCGGGGACAGGGAACGGAGAATTCACCCCTCCACTTT.

This chain uses TRBV4-1 with TRBJ1-5; TRBD1 agrees at 9 bases. The trim removed 3 bases at V and 6 bases at J, leaving 3 bases unmatched. Germline lookup yields CDR1 MGHRA and CDR2 YSYEKL. This CDR3 spans 14 amino acids. The CDR3 is CASSQGQGGQPQHF. As DNA, the CDR3 is TGCGCCAGCAGCCAGGGACAGGGAGGTCAGCCCCAGCATTTT.

This clonotype has a count of ten or more. This chain joins TRBV12-3 or TRBV12-4 and TRBJ1-5; possibly TRBD1 for D (5 bases). V was trimmed by 6 bases and J by 3 bases, leaving 18 bases between them. The CDR3 sequence is 16 residues long. CDR3: CASSRSGTVANQPQHF. The CDR3, as DNA: TGTGCCAGCAGCCGCTCGGGGACCGTAGCCAATCAGCCCCAGCATTTT.

This clonotype was seen just once. At one of its ends the junction is not consistent with the germline gene, which may arise from a read error. The chain is built from TRBV20-1 and TRBJ2-1, with D possibly matching TRBD2 (5 bases). CDR3 length equals 11 residues. Germline V CDR1 and CDR2: DFQATT, SNEGSKA (reference sequence). The CDR3 DNA follows: TGCAGGATTCCCGGCATTGATGAGCGGTTCTTT. Translated: CRIPGIDERFF.

The J gene is TRBJ2-1, the V gene TRBV2; TRBD2 matches 12 bases. Unmatched junction bases numbered 4, after V lost 2 bases and J lost 5 bases. This CDR3 spans 16 amino acids. Germline assignment: CDR1 SNHLY and CDR2 FYNNEI. CDR3 residues: CASSEWLAGGHNEQFF. The CDR3 region has the DNA TGTGCCAGCAGTGAATGGCTAGCGGGGGGGCACAATGAGCAGTTCTTC.

The rearrangement uses TRBV3-1 and TRBJ2-7; tentatively, D is TRBD2 (6 bases). Germline V lookup: CDR1 LGHDT, CDR2 YNNKEL (reference sequence). Trimming cost V 0 bases and J 5 bases, with 14 bases left between them. The CDR3 is 15 residues long. The CDR3 DNA is TGTGCCAGCAGCCAAGATATGCGGGACCCTCACGAGCAGTACTTC. It yields the protein CASSQDMRDPHEQYF.

This clonotype was observed at least ten times. The chain has TRBV30 and TRBJ2-1; 9 nucleotides align to TRBD2. After removal of 3 bases from V and 9 bases from J, the junction contained 12 bases not matched to a gene. The CDR3 runs to 15 residues. Germline V gives CDR1 GTSNPN, CDR2 SVGIG (reference sequence). The CDR3 reads CAWRGGGRAASEQFF. CDR3 DNA sequence: TGTGCCTGGAGGGGTGGCGGGAGGGCCGCGAGTGAGCAGTTCTTC.

About this clonotype itself: A junction end diverges from the germline sequence, so it may reflect a read error. J is TRBJ2-2 and V is TRBV6-4; TRBD2 is a possible D gene (5 bases). CDR3 length equals 15 residues. Germline loops: CDR1 MRHNA, CDR2 SNTAGT. CDR3 amino acids: CASSENGENIGELVF. CDR3 nucleotides: TGTGCCAGCAGTGAGAATGGGGAGAACATCGGGGAGCTGGTTTTT.

The chain combines TRBV20-1 with TRBJ1-5; TRBD1 matches 9 bases. Trimming removed 6 bases from V and 1 base from J; junction bases left unmatched: 7. CDR1 is DFQATT, CDR2 SNEGSKA, per germline (reference sequence). This CDR3 contains 15 residues. In DNA form, the CDR3 reads TGCAGTGCGGCGGGACAGGGACTAAGCAATCAGCCCCAGCATTTT. It translates to CSAAGQGLSNQPQHF.

This clonotype was observed many times. The genes are TRBV12-3 or TRBV12-4 and TRBJ2-2, with no clear D. The CDR3 is 13 amino acids. Deletions cut 1 base from V and 7 bases from J, with 7 bases between. Here the CDR3 DNA reads TGTGCCAGCAGTTTAGGGTGGGGCGGGGAGCTGTTTTTT. It translates to CASSLGWGGELFF.

This clonotype has at least ten counts. A much larger clonotype is one base distant, so this may be a read error. Here the CDR3 DNA reads TGTGCCAGCAGCTTATACGGGACGGTTGATTCACCCCTCCACTTT. Its translation is CASSLYGTVDSPLHF. The chain recombines TRBV7-3 with TRBJ1-6; TRBD1 might be the D (5 bases). V was pared by 2 bases and J by 8 bases, with 13 bases between. Germline V lookup: CDR1 SGHTA, CDR2 FQGTGA. The CDR3 consists of 15 residues.

This clonotype was observed once. This chain joins TRBV4-3 and TRBJ1-6, with a tentative D call TRBD1 (5 bases). V was pared by 1 base and J by 7 bases, with 11 bases between. The CDR3 is 15 residues long. The germline gives CDR1 LGHNA, CDR2 YSLEER. As DNA, the CDR3 is TGCGCCAGCAGCCAAGTGGGGGTATTGAATTCACCCCTCCACTTT. Translating gives CASSQVGVLNSPLHF.

The rearrangement uses TRBV11-2 and TRBJ2-7, with 8 bases that match TRBD2. The J segment lost 2 bases and the V segment lost 0 bases, leaving 9 bases of the junction unmatched. Germline V CDR1 and CDR2: SGHAT, FQNNGV. The CDR3 is 17 amino acids. CDR3 region: CASSLDHSGSTPYEQYF. CDR3 in DNA: TGTGCCAGCAGCTTAGATCACAGCGGGAGCACCCCCTACGAGCAGTACTTC.

This clonotype was counted a few times. A much larger clone differs by one base, so this may be a read error. The CDR3 loop is CASSLGLAGREQFF. In DNA form, the CDR3 reads TGTGCCAGCAGCCTGGGACTAGCGGGGCGAGAGCAGTTCTTC. The chain recombines TRBV5-4 with TRBJ2-1, with TRBD2 matching 13 bases. This CDR3 has 14 residues. Germline values: CDR1 SGHNT, CDR2 YYREEE (reference sequence). J gave up 10 bases and V 4 bases, and 5 bases lay outside the gene matches.

The table lists this clonotype with many counts. The chain joins TRBV20-1 to TRBJ1-5; D gene ambiguous. Per germline, CDR1 DFQATT and CDR2 SNEGSKA (reference sequence). The CDR3 spans 15 residues. The V end lost 6 bases, the J end lost 3 bases, and 18 bases lay between the germline ends. CDR3 DNA sequence: TGCAGTGCAACCCTGACATCGCAATACAATCAGCCCCAGCATTTT. Protein: CSATLTSQYNQPQHF.

This clonotype was seen just once. The V and J genes are TRBV5-1 and TRBJ1-4; D gene unclear. Trimming removed 7 bases from V and 10 bases from J, with 17 bases in between. The germline gives CDR1 SGHRS, CDR2 YFSETQ. The CDR3 runs to 13 residues. CDR3 sequence reads: CASGPATDGKLFF. The CDR3 nucleotides read TGCGCCAGCGGGCCCGCTACCGACGGAAAACTGTTTTTT.

This clonotype showed up many times. The chain uses TRBV4-1 and TRBJ2-5, with D unclear. The CDR3 covers 11 residues. CDR1 is MGHRA and CDR2 is YSYEKL in the germline V gene. Trimming pared 3 bases from V and 7 bases from J, leaving 6 bases between. CDR3 sequence reads: CASSHVGTQYF. In nucleotides, the CDR3 is TGCGCCAGCAGCCACGTTGGGACCCAGTACTTC.

The sample holds many counts of this clonotype. This rearrangement joins TRBV19 to TRBJ2-3, with D uncertain. Trimming stripped 7 bases from V and 4 bases from J, with 6 bases between. Germline assignment: CDR1 LNHDA and CDR2 SQIVND (reference sequence). CDR3 length: 11 amino acids. The CDR3 bases are TGTGCCAGTATCGGCCCAGATACGCAGTATTTT. Its protein is CASIGPDTQYF.

V gene TRBV5-1 combines with J gene TRBJ2-3; no reliable D call. Germline CDR1 is SGHRS and CDR2 is YFSETQ. The V gene lost 6 bases and the J gene lost 6 bases, with 8 bases spanning the gap. This CDR3 contains 11 residues. The CDR3 protein is CASKIGDTQYF. The CDR3 nucleotides read TGCGCCAGCAAAATAGGGGATACGCAGTATTTT.

This clonotype was recorded a few times. This sequence joins TRBV7-2 and TRBJ1-2; D gene unclear. Germline assignment: CDR1 SGHTA and CDR2 FQGNSA. The V and J ends lost 5 bases and 8 bases respectively, with 12 bases between them. The CDR3 totals 12 residues. CDR3 nucleotides: TGTGCCAGCAGCCGGACTAGGGAGGGCTACACCTTC. It specifies CASSRTREGYTF.